This T cell receptor (beta chain) was observed in a study of T cell responses to AZD1222 COVID-19 vaccine. Study-wide results and caveats: Just a handful of people given AZD1222 tested seropositive at baseline. Among spike-specific TCRs, nearly half reportedly target unmutated variant regions. Breadth and depth of Spike-specific TCRs rose after two AZD1222 doses. The donor cohort was predominantly white British with a female majority, and clonal diversity may have been underestimated.

V was shortened by 4 bases and J by 4 bases, with 14 bases between the two germline ends. The germline V gene has CDR1 KGHSH and CDR2 LQKENI. The CDR3 covers 14 residues. In the case of this clone: No antigen is known for it.

The data were produced by immunoSEQ multiplex PCR, yet TCRdb's version contains in-frame clones alone and is incomplete. The sample shows 95,000 to 100,000 clones, roughly 90% of them seen only once. The TCR comes from an adult who received the AZD1222 COVID-19 vaccine. V and J are TRBV18 and TRBJ2-7; D possibly corresponds to TRBD1 (5 bases). Source: peripheral blood, taken 28 days after the second AZD1222 dose. CDR3 residues: CASSQGPSLYEQYF. CDR3 bases: TGTGCCAGCTCACAGGGGCCTAGTCTTTACGAGCAGTACTTC.